Listed here are 27 T cell receptor beta chains from one sample, sequenced in a study of blood T cell repertoires in COVID-19. Produced via immunoSEQ multiplex PCR; TCRdb's table is partial and in-frame only. The table includes roughly 330,000 clones, roughly 82% detected once. The sample comprised peripheral blood. These receptors came from a woman aged 50 to 60 with acute or convalescent COVID-19.

V usage is TRBV27 and J usage is TRBJ2-7; 15 positions match TRBD2. Unmatched junction bases numbered 12, after V lost 6 bases and J lost 0 bases. Germline V lookup: CDR1 MNHEY, CDR2 SMNVEV (reference sequence). CDR3 length equals 19 residues. CDR3 protein: CASSHRGTSGRLFSYEQYF. CDR3 nucleotides: TGTGCCAGCAGCCACCGAGGGACTAGCGGGAGGCTATTCTCCTACGAGCAGTACTTC.

The chain employs TRBV5-1 and TRBJ2-2; 11 nucleotides agree with TRBD2. This CDR3 is built from 15 residues. Unmatched junction bases numbered 2, after V lost 4 bases and J lost 3 bases. The V gene's germline CDR1 is SGHRS and CDR2 YFSETQ. CDR3 loop: CASSILAGDTGELFF. As DNA, the CDR3 is TGCGCCAGCAGCATACTAGCGGGAGACACCGGGGAGCTGTTTTTT.

The chain carries TRBV5-4 and TRBJ1-4, with TRBD1 matching over 7 bases. Germline lookup yields CDR1 SGHNT and CDR2 YYREEE (reference sequence). CDR3 length: 15 residues. The J segment lost 4 bases and the V segment lost 0 bases, leaving 3 bases of the junction unmatched. The CDR3 sequence: CASSLEGAFNEKLFF. CDR3 nucleotides: TGTGCCAGCAGCTTGGAGGGGGCCTTTAATGAAAAACTGTTTTTT. The full variable domain, its missing parts supplied by reference TRBV5-4 and TRBJ1-4, is ETGVTQSPTHLIKTRGQQVTLRCSSQSGHNTVSWYQQALGQGPQFIFQYYREEENGRGNFPPRFSGLQFPNYSSELNVNALELDDSALYLCASSLEGAFNEKLFFGSGTQLSVL.

The chain employs TRBV30 and TRBJ1-2, with D possibly TRBD1 on 6 matching bases. This CDR3 comprises 11 residues. Germline loops: CDR1 GTSNPN, CDR2 SVGIG (reference sequence). Trimming removed 3 bases from V and 8 bases from J, with 10 bases in between. CDR3 DNA: TGTGCCTGGAGCCCAGGGGAAGGCTACACCTTC. Translated: CAWSPGEGYTF.

V gene TRBV5-6 combines with J gene TRBJ1-2; D may be TRBD1 (6 bases). Trimming cost V 0 bases and J 3 bases, with 9 bases left between them. CDR3 length equals 14 residues. Germline CDR1 is SGHDT and CDR2 is YYEEEE. CDR3 nucleotide sequence: TGTGCCAGCAGCTTGGGAACAGGGCACTATGGCTACACCTTC. Translated, it gives CASSLGTGHYGYTF. Full variable domain (outside the CDR3, taken from reference TRBV5-6 and TRBJ1-2): DAGVTQSPTHLIKTRGQQVTLRCSPKSGHDTVSWYQQALGQGPQFIFQYYEEEERQRGNFPDRFSGHQFPNYSSELNVNALLLGDSALYLCASSLGTGHYGYTFGSGTRLTVV.

The gene calls are TRBV5-1 and TRBJ2-5; 11 bases match TRBD1. This CDR3 contains 17 residues. The germline V gene has CDR1 SGHRS and CDR2 YFSETQ. The J segment lost 5 bases and the V segment lost 6 bases, leaving 15 bases of the junction unmatched. The CDR3 nucleotides read TGCGCCAGCACCCCCCCACCGGGACAGGGGGGCCATGAGACCCAGTACTTC. This encodes CASTPPPGQGGHETQYF.

This chain's CDR3 is CASSVTAGGALYNEQFF. DNA for the CDR3: TGTGCCAGCAGTGTGACAGCGGGAGGGGCTCTCTACAATGAGCAGTTCTTC. The rearrangement uses TRBV6-1 and TRBJ2-1; 10 bases match TRBD2. This CDR3 has 17 amino acids. Trimming removed 4 bases from V and 3 bases from J; junction bases left unmatched: 9. Germline assignment: CDR1 MNHNS and CDR2 SASEGT.

The chain employs TRBV19 and TRBJ1-3; D is unclear. The V end was cut by 5 bases, the J end by 6 bases, with 14 bases between. Germline V gives CDR1 LNHDA, CDR2 SQIVND (reference sequence). The CDR3 sequence is 14 residues long. CDR3 in amino acids: CASSARGKENTIYF. CDR3 DNA: TGTGCCAGTAGTGCCCGAGGGAAAGAAAACACCATATATTTT.

This clone is a singleton in its sample. The chain combines TRBV6-5 with TRBJ1-4; 8 positions match TRBD1. The CDR3 runs to 14 residues. V was clipped by 6 bases and J by 8 bases; unmatched bases: 8. In germline, CDR1 is MNHEY, CDR2 SVGAGI. CDR3 sequence (DNA): TGTGCCAGCAGCAGGGACAGGAGATCGGAAAAACTGTTTTTT. This sequence encodes CASSRDRRSEKLFF.

The chain links TRBV5-1 to TRBJ1-1; TRBD1 matches at 7 bases. Germline CDR1 and CDR2: SGHRS and YFSETQ. The J segment lost 7 bases and the V segment lost 2 bases, leaving 2 bases of the junction unmatched. The CDR3 has 12 amino acids. The CDR3 here is CASSFRQGEAFF. The CDR3 DNA sequence: TGCGCCAGCAGCTTCCGACAGGGTGAAGCTTTCTTT.

The chain employs TRBV4-3 and TRBJ2-7; TRBD2 aligns across 7 bases. The CDR3 is 15 amino acids. Germline V lookup: CDR1 LGHNA, CDR2 YSLEER. The J segment lost 2 bases and the V segment lost 1 base, leaving 5 bases of the junction unmatched. Written as DNA, the CDR3 is TGCGCCAGCAGCCAAGTTCTAGCGGACACCTACGAGCAGTACTTC. This codes for CASSQVLADTYEQYF.

The genes are TRBV9 and TRBJ2-7; D is perhaps TRBD1 (6 bases). The V end lost 4 bases, the J end lost 7 bases, and 15 bases lay between the germline ends. In germline, CDR1 is SGDLS, CDR2 YYNGEE. The CDR3 runs 13 residues. The CDR3 loop reads CASSLQGGREQYF. In DNA, the CDR3 is TGTGCCAGCAGCTTACAGGGCGGGCGGGAGCAGTACTTC.

This clone was detected only a few times. This chain connects TRBV5-1 to TRBJ1-1, with TRBD1 identical over 9 bases. Germline loops: CDR1 SGHRS, CDR2 YFSETQ. The length of the CDR3 is 15 residues. V gave up 4 bases and J gave up 5 bases; unmatched junction bases: 9. CDR3 loop: CASSARQGTGTEAFF. In nucleotides, the CDR3 is TGCGCCAGCAGCGCCAGACAGGGGACAGGGACTGAAGCTTTCTTT.

The table lists this clone with a count of one. This chain connects TRBV6-5 to TRBJ2-1, with 8 bases fitting TRBD1. This CDR3 has 16 residues. V trimming: 1 base; J trimming: 2 bases; junction bases outside the gene matches: 4. Germline assignment: CDR1 MNHEY and CDR2 SVGAGI. The CDR3 coding sequence is TGTGCCAGCAGTTACTATGACAGGGGAGCCTACAATGAGCAGTTCTTC. It yields the protein CASSYYDRGAYNEQFF.

The CDR3 nucleotides read TGTGCCAGCAGCCGGACAGCATTAAATCAGCCCCAGCATTTT. This translates into CASSRTALNQPQHF. V is TRBV9 and J is TRBJ1-5, with a tentative D call TRBD1 (6 bases). CDR1 and CDR2 (germline): SGDLS, YYNGEE. The CDR3 runs to 14 residues. Trimming took 4 bases from V and 4 from J, leaving 12 bases between them.

The V call is TRBV18, the J call TRBJ2-7; TRBD1 matches at 9 bases. The germline V gene encodes CDR1 KGHSH and CDR2 LQKENI. After removal of 0 bases from V and 1 base from J, the junction contained 7 bases not matched to a gene. CDR3 length: 17 residues. Here the CDR3 DNA reads TGTGCCAGCTCACCACCGTTCGAAGGACAGGGGTCCTACGAGCAGTACTTC. Residues: CASSPPFEGQGSYEQYF.

This chain connects TRBV27 to TRBJ2-7; 7 nucleotides line up with TRBD2. With V trimmed by 1 base and J by 0 bases, 6 bases remained unmatched. The CDR3 runs to 16 residues. CDR1 is MNHEY, CDR2 SMNVEV, per germline (reference sequence). Here the CDR3 reads CASSLYGGGPSYEQYF. Written as DNA, the CDR3 is TGTGCCAGCAGTTTATATGGGGGAGGGCCCTCCTACGAGCAGTACTTC.

The chain couples TRBV9 to TRBJ2-6; tentative D call: TRBD2 (5 bases). The CDR3 is 18 amino acids. V was trimmed by 0 bases and J by 1 base, leaving 14 bases between them. Germline loops: CDR1 SGDLS, CDR2 YYNGEE. In nucleotides, the CDR3 is TGTGCCAGCAGCGTAGCTATTAGCGCGACATCTGGGGCCAACGTCCTGACTTTC. It translates to CASSVAISATSGANVLTF.

This clone showed up just once. This rearrangement joins TRBV11-3 to TRBJ2-7; 9 nucleotides align to TRBD1. Germline loops: CDR1 SGHNT, CDR2 YENEEA. The V and J ends lost 5 bases and 6 bases, in that order; junction bases with no gene match: 5. The CDR3 has 13 residues. As DNA, the CDR3 is TGTGCCAGCAGCCCCGGGACAGGGCTCGAGCAGTACTTC. Translated: CASSPGTGLEQYF.

V gene TRBV5-8 combines with J gene TRBJ1-5; D may be TRBD1 (6 bases). Germline values: CDR1 SGHTS, CDR2 YDEGEE. CDR3 length: 13 amino acids. V was pared by 4 bases and J by 5 bases, with 10 bases between. CDR3 sequence (DNA): TGTGCCAGCAGCAACAGGGTCGATCAGCCCCAGCATTTT. It specifies CASSNRVDQPQHF.

J is TRBJ2-1 and V is TRBV6-2 or TRBV6-3; TRBD2 matches 8 bases. CDR1 is MNHEY and CDR2 is SVGEGT in the germline V gene. The CDR3 is 15 residues long. Trimming took 6 bases from V and 3 from J; bases not matched to a gene: 7. The CDR3 DNA follows: TGTGCCAGCAGCCAGACTAGCGCAAGCTACAATGAGCAGTTCTTC. Residues: CASSQTSASYNEQFF.

Only one count was recorded for this clone. This chain uses TRBV19 with TRBJ1-2; 9 nucleotides agree with TRBD1. V was pared by 2 bases and J by 10 bases, with 5 bases of the junction left unmatched. The CDR3 totals 13 residues. Per germline, CDR1 LNHDA and CDR2 SQIVND (reference sequence). The CDR3 DNA follows: TGTGCCAGTAGTATACAACAGGGGGCCGACTACACCTTC. Translation: CASSIQQGADYTF.

This chain joins TRBV12-2 and TRBJ2-1; the table calls TRBD2, which could not be checked here. TRBV12-2 is flagged as a pseudogene. CDR3 length: 17 amino acids. CDR3 nucleotides: TGTGCAAGTCGCCCCTACTTAGCGGGAAGACCCTACAATGAGCAGTTCTTC. The encoded protein is CASRPYLAGRPYNEQFF.

The chain joins TRBV5-1 to TRBJ2-2; a weak D match, TRBD2 (5 bases). V was cut by 0 bases and J by 0 bases, with 9 bases left in between. Germline CDR1 is SGHRS and CDR2 is YFSETQ. The CDR3 has 16 residues. The CDR3 loop is CASSLEALANTGELFF. CDR3 nucleotide sequence: TGCGCCAGCAGCTTGGAGGCACTAGCGAACACCGGGGAGCTGTTTTTT.

The V call is TRBV28, the J call TRBJ2-7; 10 bases map to TRBD2. V dropped 2 bases and J dropped 5; count of bases not matched to a gene: 6. Looked up from germline, CDR1 is MDHEN and CDR2 is SYDVKM. This CDR3 is built from 15 residues. CDR3 region: CASSLIGLAGDEQYF. The CDR3 coding sequence is TGTGCCAGCAGTTTAATAGGCCTAGCGGGAGACGAGCAGTACTTC.

The rearrangement uses TRBV5-4 and TRBJ2-3; 9 bases match TRBD1. CDR3 size: 16 residues. The V gene end was trimmed by 3 bases and the J gene end by 3 bases; junction bases not matched to a gene: 8. Germline lookup yields CDR1 SGHNT and CDR2 YYREEE (reference sequence). CDR3 DNA sequence: TGTGCCAGCAGCTCGATGCAGGACAGGGGAACAGATACGCAGTATTTT. Its protein product is CASSSMQDRGTDTQYF.

The CDR3 coding sequence is TGTGCCACCAGTGATCCTACTAGCGGGAGGGATTTCGGGGAGCTGTTTTTT. It translates to CATSDPTSGRDFGELFF. The V call is TRBV24-1, the J call TRBJ2-2; 13 bases are shared with TRBD2. CDR1 is KGHDR and CDR2 is SFDVKD in the germline V gene. Trimming cost V 3 bases and J 7 bases; bases outside gene matches: 7. This CDR3 region has 17 residues.